The 16 T cell receptor beta chains presented below share a single source sample, sequenced in a study of T-cell memory formation after mild COVID-19. MiXCR, applied by TCRdb to the 5' RACE reads, yields one record per CDR3 protein. The sample lists about 340,000 distinct CDR3 sequences; 15% to 20% were seen once. The sample was PBMCs or a T cell subset sorted from them (not recorded which). All receptors derive from a man younger than 35 who had mild COVID-19 (a few samples of this study predate the infection). Cell type and time point are not known.

This clonotype showed up just a few times. V gene TRBV28 combines with J gene TRBJ2-2, with TRBD1 identical over 9 bases. The junction had 14 bases not matched to a gene; V was cut back by 7 bases and J by 5 bases. Germline loops: CDR1 MDHEN, CDR2 SYDVKM. The CDR3 is made up of 17 amino acids. CDR3 residues: CASTGTGQGRGTGELFF. CDR3 nucleotides: TGTGCCAGCACCGGGACCGGACAGGGGCGAGGAACCGGGGAGCTGTTTTTT.

This clonotype has more than one count but fewer than ten. This chain uses TRBV7-3 with TRBJ2-5; perhaps TRBD2 as D (5 bases). The germline CDR1 and CDR2 sequences are SGHTA and FQGTGA. V gave up 0 bases and J gave up 5 bases, with 13 bases separating them. The CDR3 runs 15 residues. The CDR3 DNA follows: TGTGCCAGCAGCTTAACAGGACTCGACGGGGAGACCCAGTACTTC. Amino acids: CASSLTGLDGETQYF.

This clonotype turned up a few times. The DNA for the CDR3 is TGCGCCAGCAGCCAAGATTTGGGGACTAGCGCAGATACGCAGTATTTT. Translating gives CASSQDLGTSADTQYF. This chain joins TRBV4-1 and TRBJ2-3, with 10 positions matching TRBD2. The CDR3 has 16 amino acids. From germline, CDR1 is MGHRA and CDR2 YSYEKL. The J segment lost 4 bases and the V segment lost 0 bases, leaving 4 bases of the junction unmatched.

This clonotype showed up just a few times. This chain connects TRBV7-2 to TRBJ2-7; maybe TRBD2 (6 bases). This CDR3 is built from 14 residues. V dropped 2 bases and J dropped 4 bases, with 12 bases sitting between them. Germline V CDR1 and CDR2: SGHTA, FQGNSA. For the CDR3, the DNA is TGTGCCAGCAGCTTAAATCCGGGGGATTACGAGCAGTACTTC. Its protein product is CASSLNPGDYEQYF. The entire variable domain, with the rest obtained from reference TRBV7-2 and TRBJ2-7, is as follows: GAGVSQSPSNKVTEKGKDVELRCDPISGHTALYWYRQSLGQGLEFLIYFQGNSAPDKSGLPSDRFSAERTGGSVSTLTIQRTQQEDSAVYLCASSLNPGDYEQYFGPGTRLTVT.

The chain carries TRBV5-1 and TRBJ2-7; 11 nucleotides agree with TRBD2. The CDR3 covers 17 residues. Trimming at V came to 0 bases and at J to 0 bases, leaving 5 bases not matched to a gene. Germline V gene sequence: CDR1 SGHRS, CDR2 YFSETQ. DNA of the CDR3: TGCGCCAGCAGCTTGGAAACTAGCGGGGGTCGCTCCTACGAGCAGTACTTC. This encodes CASSLETSGGRSYEQYF. Using reference TRBV5-1 and TRBJ2-7 for the parts outside the CDR3, the full variable domain is KAGVTQTPRYLIKTRGQQVTLSCSPISGHRSVSWYQQTPGQGLQFLFEYFSETQRNKGNFPGRFSGRQFSNSRSEMNVSTLELGDSALYLCASSLETSGGRSYEQYFGPGTRLTVT.

A remark on this clonotype: The CDR3 does not end in the conserved phenylalanine or tryptophan, so this is likely a read error. The chain has TRBV12-3 or TRBV12-4 and TRBJ2-1, with 13 positions matching TRBD2. With V trimmed by 6 bases and J by 9 bases, 8 bases remained unmatched. The CDR3 loop spans 15 amino acids. CDR3 DNA: TGTGCCAGCAGCAGCGGGACTAGCGGGGCTAGTGAGCAGTTCTTA. Protein: CASSSGTSGASEQFL.

This chain uses TRBV24-1 with TRBJ1-1; TRBD1 might be the D (5 bases). V lost 6 bases and J lost 5, with 9 bases in between. CDR1 is KGHDR, CDR2 SFDVKD, per germline. This CDR3 contains 12 residues. DNA of the CDR3: TGTGCCACCAGTTCGGGGGGAACTGAAGCTTTCTTT. Protein sequence: CATSSGGTEAFF.

This clonotype was picked up a small number of times. The gene calls are TRBV29-1 and TRBJ2-3; 10 nucleotides agree with TRBD2. This CDR3 contains 13 residues. Germline V gene lookup returns CDR1 SQVTM and CDR2 ANQGSEA. Germline trimming cut 5 bases from V and 6 bases from J; bases unmatched to any gene: 5. The CDR3 DNA is TGCAGCGTTAGAGCGGGGGGGAAGGATACGCAGTATTTT. It encodes CSVRAGGKDTQYF.

In this sample, this clonotype turned up a few times. This chain joins TRBV7-9 and TRBJ2-1; TRBD1 might be the D (5 bases). The germline CDR1 and CDR2 sequences are SEHNR and FQNEAQ (reference sequence). The CDR3 spans 14 residues. Trimming left V 7 bases short and J 2 bases short, with 12 bases between. CDR3 DNA sequence: TGTGCCAGCACCTCAGACAGAGCCTACAATGAGCAGTTCTTC. Amino acids: CASTSDRAYNEQFF.

This rearrangement joins TRBV6-2 or TRBV6-3 to TRBJ2-2; TRBD1 matches at 8 bases. V was pared by 6 bases and J by 4 bases, with 13 bases of the junction left unmatched. CDR3 size: 17 residues. Germline values: CDR1 MNHEY, CDR2 SVGEGT. The CDR3 sequence: CASSLLGTGHVTGELFF. CDR3 nucleotides: TGTGCCAGCAGCCTTCTCGGGACAGGCCACGTCACCGGGGAGCTGTTTTTT.

This clonotype came up a few times. The genes are TRBV3-1 and TRBJ2-7; 9 positions agree with TRBD1. With V trimmed by 8 bases and J by 5 bases, 4 bases remained unmatched. Per germline, CDR1 LGHDT and CDR2 YNNKEL (reference sequence). This CDR3 is built from 12 residues. CDR3 DNA sequence: TGTGCCAGCTGGGACAGGGTCCACGAGCAGTACTTC. Amino acids: CASWDRVHEQYF.

This clonotype has only a few counts. The V call is TRBV2, the J call TRBJ1-2; D gene ambiguous. Trimming cost V 6 bases and J 6 bases, with 11 bases left between them. The CDR3 contains 12 residues. CDR1 and CDR2 (germline): SNHLY, FYNNEI. CDR3 DNA sequence: TGTGCCAGCAGCGTACCCCTGGATGGCTACACCTTC. Its translation: CASSVPLDGYTF.

This clonotype was counted between two and nine times. V and J are TRBV7-9 and TRBJ2-5, with D unresolved. The germline V gene has CDR1 SEHNR and CDR2 FQNEAQ (reference sequence). The CDR3 spans 15 residues. Trimming pared 3 bases from V and 5 bases from J, leaving 16 bases between. The CDR3 coding sequence is TGTGCCAGCAGCTTCATTTTGGCACTCGGGGAGACCCAGTACTTC. Residues: CASSFILALGETQYF.

This clonotype appeared a few times. The chain combines TRBV20-1 with TRBJ2-3, with 11 positions matching TRBD2. The CDR3 covers 14 residues. The trim removed 4 bases at V and 2 bases at J, leaving 2 bases unmatched. Germline V CDR1 and CDR2: DFQATT, SNEGSKA (reference sequence). In nucleotides, the CDR3 is TGCAGTGCTATTAGCGGGGGGGCCACAGATACGCAGTATTTT. Protein sequence: CSAISGGATDTQYF.

The genes are TRBV2 and TRBJ2-3; maybe TRBD1 (5 bases). This CDR3 region has 15 residues. V lost 6 bases and J 0 bases, leaving 13 bases between the germline ends. Germline-derived CDR1 and CDR2 are SNHLY and FYNNEI. CDR3 sequence: CASRGLGPSTDTQYF. The CDR3 DNA reads TGTGCCAGCAGGGGGCTAGGCCCTAGCACAGATACGCAGTATTTT. The complete variable domain, with remaining parts taken from reference TRBV2 and TRBJ2-3, reads EPEVTQTPSHQVTQMGQEVILRCVPISNHLYFYWYRQILGQKVEFLVSFYNNEISEKSEIFDDQFSVERPDGSNFTLKIRSTKLEDSAMYFCASRGLGPSTDTQYFGPGTRLTVL.

The chain uses TRBV5-1 and TRBJ1-1; 7 positions agree with TRBD1. With V trimmed by 5 bases and J by 1 base, 5 bases remained unmatched. Germline values: CDR1 SGHRS, CDR2 YFSETQ. The CDR3 is made up of 14 amino acids. In DNA form, the CDR3 reads TGCGCCAGCAGATATCAGGGGGGGAACACTGAAGCTTTCTTT. Translating gives CASRYQGGNTEAFF. Based on the CDR3 plus reference TRBV5-1 and TRBJ1-1, the full variable domain is KAGVTQTPRYLIKTRGQQVTLSCSPISGHRSVSWYQQTPGQGLQFLFEYFSETQRNKGNFPGRFSGRQFSNSRSEMNVSTLELGDSALYLCASRYQGGNTEAFFGQGTRLTVV.